This TCR beta chain was sequenced for a study of cytomegalovirus exposure and HLA in healthy donors. Findings and caveats of the study: Among the most significant clusters, several appeared linked to common viral pathogens in a later analysis. In a later analysis, TCR beta V- and J-gene trimming showed a link to a missense DCLRE1C variant. Compared with the roughly 700-donor mean, an Asian-associated ancestry cluster reportedly had fewer N-insertions, according to a later analysis. TCR beta sequences reportedly predicted most subjects' HLA-A and HLA-B alleles accurately.

This clone was seen a handful of times. Its matching antigen is unknown. The CDR3 is 13 residues long. Germline assignment: CDR1 MDHEN and CDR2 SYDVKM. V lost 5 bases to trimming and J lost 4 bases; unmatched junction nucleotides: 4. PCR primers comprised 60 Vbeta and 13 Jbeta primers. TCRdb's copy holds only in-frame clones and misses some; the assay was immunoSEQ multiplex PCR. The sample holds around 130,000 clones; around 77% are singletons and the top ten take approximately 1.2%. Sequencing was performed on PBMCs. The chain combines TRBV28 with TRBJ2-5; 7 bases align to TRBD1. This clonotype was obtained from a man in his fifties or sixties in good health and CMV-seronegative. DNA for the CDR3: TGTGCCAGCAGTCAAGGGGGCCTAGAGACCCAGTACTTC. This sequence encodes CASSQGGLETQYF.